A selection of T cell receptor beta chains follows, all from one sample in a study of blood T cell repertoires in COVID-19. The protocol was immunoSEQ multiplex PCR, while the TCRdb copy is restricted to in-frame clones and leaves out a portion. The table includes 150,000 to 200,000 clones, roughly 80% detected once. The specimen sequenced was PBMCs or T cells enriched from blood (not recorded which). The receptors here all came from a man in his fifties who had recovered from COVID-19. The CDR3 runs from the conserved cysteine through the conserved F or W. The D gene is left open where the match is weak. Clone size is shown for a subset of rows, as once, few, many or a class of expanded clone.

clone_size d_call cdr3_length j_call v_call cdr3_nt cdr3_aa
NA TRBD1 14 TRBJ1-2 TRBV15 TGTGCCACCAGCGCAGGACAGGGGACCTATGGCTACACCTTC CATSAGQGTYGYTF
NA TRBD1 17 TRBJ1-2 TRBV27 TGTGCCAGCAGTTTATCGCCCTTCGGGACAGCCCCTCGGGGCTACACCTTC CASSLSPFGTAPRGYTF
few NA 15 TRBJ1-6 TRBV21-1 TGTGCCAGCAGCAAGGGACAGGGGGCAGATTCACCCCTCCACTTT CASSKGQGADSPLHF
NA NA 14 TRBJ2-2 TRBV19 TGTGCCAGTAGTATAGGGTCCGGGGTAGGGGAGCTGTTTTTT CASSIGSGVGELFF
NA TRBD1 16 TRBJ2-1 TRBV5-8 TGTGCCAGCAGCAAGAACAGGGGGCGCGATGTCAATGAGCAGTTCTTC CASSKNRGRDVNEQFF
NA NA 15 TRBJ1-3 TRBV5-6 TGTGCCAGCAGCTTGGGTGACCGGAGGGGAAACACCATATATTTT CASSLGDRRGNTIYF
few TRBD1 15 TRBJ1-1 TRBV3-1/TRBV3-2 TGTGCCAGCAGCCTCACAGGGGGTCCGGGCACTGAAGCTTTCTTT CASSLTGGPGTEAFF
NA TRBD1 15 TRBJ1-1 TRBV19 TGTGCCAGTAGTATGGGACAGAGGATGAACACTGAAGCTTTCTTT CASSMGQRMNTEAFF
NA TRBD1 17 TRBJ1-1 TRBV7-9 TGTGCCAGCAGCTTACTACCCCTGGGACAGGGGGATACTGAAGCTTTCTTT CASSLLPLGQGDTEAFF
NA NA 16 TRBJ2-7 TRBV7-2 TGTGCCAGCAGCCCTGGGCCGGGTTACCCCCGGGAGGAGCAGTACTTC CASSPGPGYPREEQYF
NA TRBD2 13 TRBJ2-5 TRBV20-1 TGCAGTGCTAGTGTTTTGGGGGGGGAGACCCAGTACTTC CSASVLGGETQYF
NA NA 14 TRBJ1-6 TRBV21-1 TGTGCCAGCAGCAAAGGACAGGGGAATTCACCCCTCCACTTT CASSKGQGNSPLHF
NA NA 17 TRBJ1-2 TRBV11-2 TGTGCCAGCAGCTTAACCTCCGGTTCATCCGCTAACTATGGCTACACCTTC CASSLTSGSSANYGYTF
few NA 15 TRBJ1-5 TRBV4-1 TGCGCCAGCAGCTTCCGACAGGCCGGCAATCAGCCCCAGCATTTT CASSFRQAGNQPQHF
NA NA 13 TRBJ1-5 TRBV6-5 TGTGCCAGCAGTTACGATCTCAGTCAGCCCCAGCATTTT CASSYDLSQPQHF
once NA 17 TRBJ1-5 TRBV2 TGTGCCAGCAGTGATGAGGGAACGGTTAGTAGCAATCAGCCCCAGCATTTT CASSDEGTVSSNQPQHF
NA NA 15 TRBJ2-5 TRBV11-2 TGTGCCAGCAGCCGTGAGGAGATGCCTGGGGAGACCCAGTACTTC CASSREEMPGETQYF
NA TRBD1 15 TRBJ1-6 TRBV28 TGTGCCAGCAGCCGGACAGGGGGCGTTTCCTCACCCCTCCACTTT CASSRTGGVSSPLHF
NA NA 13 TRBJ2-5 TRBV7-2 TGTGCCAGCAGCCGGGGGTACCAAGAGACCCAGTACTTC CASSRGYQETQYF
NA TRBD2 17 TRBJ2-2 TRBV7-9 TGTGCCAGCAGCTTACCCCTAGCGGGGGGGGGCACCGGGGAGCTGTTTTTT CASSLPLAGGGTGELFF
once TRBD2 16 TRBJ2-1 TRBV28 TGTGCCAGCAGTTCTAGCGGGGCCAGCTCCTACAATGAGCAGTTCTTC CASSSSGASSYNEQFF
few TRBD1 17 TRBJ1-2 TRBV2 TGTGCCAGCAGCCCACGGGGACAGCTACTCACTAACTATGGCTACACCTTC CASSPRGQLLTNYGYTF
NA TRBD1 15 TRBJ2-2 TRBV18 TGTGCCAGCTCACCACGACAGGGGCAGGCCGGGGAGCTGTTTTTT CASSPRQGQAGELFF
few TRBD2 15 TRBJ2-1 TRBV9 TGTGCCAGCAGCGTTAGCGGGGGGCGGAACAATGAGCAGTTCTTC CASSVSGGRNNEQFF
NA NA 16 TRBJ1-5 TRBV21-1 TGTGCCAGCGTAAGGATTCCGGACAGGGTTAATCAGCCCCAGCATTTT CASVRIPDRVNQPQHF
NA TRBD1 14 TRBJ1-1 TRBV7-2 TGTGCCAGCAGCCCTGGACAGGGAATGGGTGAAGCTTTCTTT CASSPGQGMGEAFF
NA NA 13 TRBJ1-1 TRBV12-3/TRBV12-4 TGTGCCAGCAGCCTAGGGAGGAACACTGAAGCTTTCTTT CASSLGRNTEAFF
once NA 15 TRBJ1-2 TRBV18 TGTGCCAGCTCACCGAGGCAGGGAGGAAACTATGGCTACACCTTC CASSPRQGGNYGYTF
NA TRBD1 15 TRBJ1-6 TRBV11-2 TGTGCCAGCAGCCTGGGACAGGGAGTGGGTTCACCCCTCCACTTT CASSLGQGVGSPLHF
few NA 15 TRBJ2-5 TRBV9 TGTGCCAGCAGCGTAGGGGGGGAGTACCAAGAGACCCAGTACTTC CASSVGGEYQETQYF
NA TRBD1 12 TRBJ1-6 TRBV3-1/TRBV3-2 TGTGCCAGCAGCCAATCGGACAGGCCTCTCCACTTT CASSQSDRPLHF
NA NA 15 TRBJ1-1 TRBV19 TGTGCCAGTACTCCAACCTGGGGGGGCGGCTCTGAAGCTTTCTTT CASTPTWGGGSEAFF
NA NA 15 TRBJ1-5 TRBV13 TGTGCCAGCAGCTTAAGAGGATTTGGCAATCAGCCCCAGCATTTT CASSLRGFGNQPQHF
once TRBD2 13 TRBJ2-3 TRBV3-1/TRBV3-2 TGTGCCAGCAGCCTCGGGGGGGACCTTGCGCAGTATTTT CASSLGGDLAQYF
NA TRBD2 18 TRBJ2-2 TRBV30 TGTGCCTGGAGTCCCATAACCCTCACGGGGGGATATCACGGGGAGCTGTTTTTT CAWSPITLTGGYHGELFF
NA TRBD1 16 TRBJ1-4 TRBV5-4 TGTGCCAGCAGTCGGGACAGGGGGTCAGCTAATGAAAAACTGTTTTTT CASSRDRGSANEKLFF
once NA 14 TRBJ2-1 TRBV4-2 TGTGCCAGCAGCCAATCACAAGGGGGCAATGAGCAGTTCTTC CASSQSQGGNEQFF
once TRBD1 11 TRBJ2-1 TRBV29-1 TGCAGCGCCCGACAGGGGGGCCGGCAGTTCTTC CSARQGGRQFF
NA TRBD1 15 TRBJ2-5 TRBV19 TGTGCCAGTAGCATAACGGGGACAGGGCGAGAGACCCAGTACTTC CASSITGTGRETQYF
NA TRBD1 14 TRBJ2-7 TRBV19 TGTGCCAGTAGTATAGGGGACAGCTTCTACGAGCAGTACTTC CASSIGDSFYEQYF
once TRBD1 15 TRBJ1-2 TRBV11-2 TGTGCCAGTAGAGGGACAGACCATTTGTACTATGGCTACACCTTC CASRGTDHLYYGYTF
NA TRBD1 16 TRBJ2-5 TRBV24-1 TGTGCCACCAGTGATACGGGACAGGGGATGGGTGAGACCCAGTACTTC CATSDTGQGMGETQYF
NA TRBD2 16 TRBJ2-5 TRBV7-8 TGTGCCAGCAGCCCCCTGTCTAGCGGGGTCCAAGAGACCCAGTACTTC CASSPLSSGVQETQYF
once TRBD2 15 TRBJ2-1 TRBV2 TGTGCCAGCCTCATCGAATCAAGCGGGGGGTTTGAGCAGTTCTTC CASLIESSGGFEQFF
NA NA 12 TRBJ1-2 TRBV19 TGTGCCAGTACTAATCGAGACTATGGCTACACCTTC CASTNRDYGYTF
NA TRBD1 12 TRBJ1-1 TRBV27 TGTGCCAGCAGTTTAGGGACAGGGAAAGCTTTCTTT CASSLGTGKAFF
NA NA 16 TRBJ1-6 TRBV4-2 TGTGCCAGTAGGGGAGGGGGTGGCTCCTATAATTCACCCCTCCACTTT CASRGGGGSYNSPLHF
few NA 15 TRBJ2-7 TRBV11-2 TGTGCCAGCAGCTTACTCAGAGGGACTTCCTACGAGCAGTACTTC CASSLLRGTSYEQYF
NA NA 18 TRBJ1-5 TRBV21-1 TGTGCCAGCAGCTCTTGGGGCCACACAGCCCTCTGCAATCAGCCCCAGCATTTT CASSSWGHTALCNQPQHF
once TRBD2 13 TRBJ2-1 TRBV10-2 TGCGCCAGCAGTGGCGGGGGGTTTACTGAGCAGTTCTTC CASSGGGFTEQFF
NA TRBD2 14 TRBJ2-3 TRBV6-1 TGTGCCAGCAGTCGCGGGGGTAGCACAGATACGCAGTATTTT CASSRGGSTDTQYF
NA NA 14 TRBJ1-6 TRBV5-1 TGCGCCAGCAGCCCGGGCCCCGAGGGCTCACCCCTCCACTTT CASSPGPEGSPLHF
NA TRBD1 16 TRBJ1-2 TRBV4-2 TGTGCCAGCAGCCAAGAAAACAGGGGAGTTAACTATGGCTACACCTTC CASSQENRGVNYGYTF
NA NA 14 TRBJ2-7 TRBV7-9 TGTGCCAGCAGCCATGACAGGCGCTCCTACGAGCAGTACTTC CASSHDRRSYEQYF
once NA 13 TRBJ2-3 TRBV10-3 TGTGCCACCATCGGGGTTGGAGCAGATACGCAGTATTTT CATIGVGADTQYF
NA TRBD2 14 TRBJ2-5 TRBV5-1 TGCGCCAGCAGCCAGCGGGGCAACCAAGAGACCCAGTACTTC CASSQRGNQETQYF
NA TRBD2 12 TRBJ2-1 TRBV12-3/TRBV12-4 TGTGCCAGCAGTTTTGTAGCGGGGGAGCAGTTCTTC CASSFVAGEQFF
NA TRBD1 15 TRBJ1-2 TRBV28 TGTGCCAGTGCGGGACAGGAGCCGCTTAACTATGGCTACACCTTC CASAGQEPLNYGYTF
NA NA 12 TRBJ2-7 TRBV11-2 TGTGCCAGCAGCTTTAACAGCTACGAGCAGTACTTC CASSFNSYEQYF